Following are 21 T cell receptor beta chains from one sample sequenced in a study of shared clonotypes between healthy human individuals. Assay: immunoSEQ multiplex PCR; the TCRdb copy retains only in-frame clones and omits some. The data contain 2 million to 2.5 million clones, almost 96% of them singletons. What was sequenced was naive CD4+ T cells sorted from blood. Subset reported: CD45RA+ positively selected. These receptors all come from a man between 18 and 35 years old in good health.

On this clone: Other DNA sequences in the sample encode the same CDR3. This chain uses TRBV30 with TRBJ1-6; D is uncertain. CDR3 length equals 12 residues. Trimming took 4 bases from V and 5 from J, leaving 6 bases between them. CDR1 and CDR2 from the germline V gene are GTSNPN and SVGIG (reference sequence). For the CDR3, the DNA is TGTGCCTGGACACGCGATAATTCACCCCTCCACTTT. The encoded protein is CAWTRDNSPLHF. Filled out from reference TRBV30 and TRBJ1-6, the complete variable domain reads SQTIHQWPATLVQPVGSPLSLECTVEGTSNPNLYWYRQAAGRGLQLLFYSVGIGQISSEVPQNLSASRPQDRQFILSSKKLLLSDSGFYLCAWTRDNSPLHFGNGTRLTVT.

A single count supports this clone. This chain uses TRBV28 with TRBJ2-1; D perhaps matches TRBD1 (5 bases). Germline V gene sequence: CDR1 MDHEN, CDR2 SYDVKM. V lost 4 bases to trimming and J lost 4 bases, with 17 bases between them. CDR3 length equals 16 residues. For the CDR3, the DNA is TGTGCCAGCAGTTCCCGCCCGACAGTTTCATACAATGAGCAGTTCTTC. It codes for CASSSRPTVSYNEQFF.

This chain connects TRBV7-2 to TRBJ2-7; TRBD2 aligns across 11 bases. The CDR3 consists of 14 residues. With V trimmed by 2 bases and J by 6 bases, 3 bases remained unmatched. The germline V gene has CDR1 SGHTA and CDR2 FQGNSA. CDR3 residues: CASSLKLAGVEQYF. The CDR3 nucleotides are TGTGCCAGCAGCTTAAAACTAGCGGGAGTCGAGCAGTACTTC.

V usage is TRBV4-3 and J usage is TRBJ2-3; tentative D call: TRBD2 (6 bases). The CDR3 has 14 amino acids. Germline V gene data show CDR1 as LGHNA and CDR2 as YSLEER. Trimming shortened V by 0 bases and J by 3 bases, and 7 bases separated the two germline ends. The CDR3 DNA reads as TGCGCCAGCAGCCAAGACGGGGGTACAGATACGCAGTATTTT. Encoded protein: CASSQDGGTDTQYF.

The chain uses TRBV19 and TRBJ1-1, with D hard to call. The V end was cut by 3 bases, the J end by 0 bases, with 8 bases between. Germline-derived CDR1 and CDR2 are LNHDA and SQIVND (reference sequence). The CDR3 runs to 14 residues. The CDR3 loop reads CASSIPSLNTEAFF. The CDR3 DNA follows: TGTGCCAGTAGTATTCCCAGTCTGAACACTGAAGCTTTCTTT.

This sequence joins TRBV9 and TRBJ2-3; the match to TRBD2 covers 9 bases. The V gene end was trimmed by 1 base and the J gene end by 1 base; junction bases not matched to a gene: 16. CDR1 is SGDLS and CDR2 is YYNGEE in the germline V gene. The CDR3 covers 20 residues. CDR3 bases: TGTGCCAGCAGCGTACAAGGATCGTGGAGCGGGGGGACCCGCACAGATACGCAGTATTTT. As protein: CASSVQGSWSGGTRTDTQYF.

The chain has TRBV10-2 and TRBJ2-1; 7 bases line up with TRBD2. Trimming took 3 bases from V and 9 from J; bases not matched to a gene: 8. This CDR3 is 14 amino acids long. Germline V gene data show CDR1 as WSHSY and CDR2 as SAAADI. This CDR3 reads CASSELASNSEQFF. CDR3 coding DNA: TGCGCCAGCAGTGAACTAGCGTCCAACAGTGAGCAGTTCTTC.

The chain is built from TRBV5-1 and TRBJ2-1; D call uncertain. The ends were cut back, 4 bases at V and 6 bases at J, with 17 bases in the middle. This CDR3 is built from 15 residues. Looked up from germline, CDR1 is SGHRS and CDR2 is YFSETQ. CDR3 sequence reads: CASSPSLIRSNEQFF. The CDR3 DNA is TGCGCCAGCAGCCCATCCTTGATCCGGAGCAATGAGCAGTTCTTC.

Only one count was recorded for this clone. This chain connects TRBV7-2 to TRBJ1-1; no reliable D call. From germline, CDR1 is SGHTA and CDR2 FQGNSA. The CDR3 totals 15 residues. Trimming cost V 3 bases and J 1 base, with 12 bases left between them. The CDR3 region is CASSLVGSPNTEAFF. The CDR3 coding sequence is TGTGCCAGCAGCTTGGTAGGCTCCCCGAACACTGAAGCTTTCTTT.

The V and J genes are TRBV5-1 and TRBJ2-1; TRBD2 agrees at 9 bases. The CDR3 is made up of 16 amino acids. V shed 4 bases, J shed 7 bases, and the junction held 12 bases outside the gene matches. The V gene's germline CDR1 is SGHRS and CDR2 YFSETQ. CDR3: CASSHQGLAIGNEQFF. The CDR3 DNA is TGCGCCAGCAGCCACCAAGGACTAGCGATAGGGAATGAGCAGTTCTTC.

This chain joins TRBV2 and TRBJ1-2; no clear D. The CDR3 sequence is 13 residues long. Germline V gene data show CDR1 as SNHLY and CDR2 as FYNNEI. V was cut by 2 bases and J by 3 bases, with 7 bases left in between. CDR3 in amino acids: CASSESGYYGYTF. CDR3 bases: TGTGCCAGCAGTGAATCGGGGTACTATGGCTACACCTTC. Full variable domain (rest looked up from reference TRBV2 and TRBJ1-2): EPEVTQTPSHQVTQMGQEVILRCVPISNHLYFYWYRQILGQKVEFLVSFYNNEISEKSEIFDDQFSVERPDGSNFTLKIRSTKLEDSAMYFCASSESGYYGYTFGSGTRLTVV.

The rearrangement links TRBV29-1 to TRBJ2-7, with 8 bases lining up with TRBD1. The ends lost 7 bases at V and 4 bases at J; junction bases unmatched: 15. Per the germline V gene, CDR1 is SQVTM and CDR2 is ANQGSEA. CDR3 length equals 15 residues. The CDR3 DNA reads TGCAGCGCTGGAGGTCAGGGGGCGGGAAAGTACGAGCAGTACTTC. Protein sequence: CSAGGQGAGKYEQYF.

This sequence joins TRBV6-4 and TRBJ2-5, with D possibly being TRBD2 (5 bases). Trimming removed 3 bases from V and 4 bases from J, with 9 bases in between. The CDR3 has 13 residues. The germline CDR1 and CDR2 sequences are MRHNA and SNTAGT. The DNA of the CDR3 is TGTGCCAGCAGTGAAATTCGGGGAGAGACCCAGTACTTC. As protein: CASSEIRGETQYF.

The chain has TRBV11-2 and TRBJ1-1, with 10 bases identical to TRBD1. The V and J ends lost 1 base and 0 bases, in that order; junction bases with no gene match: 5. This CDR3 region has 17 residues. Germline lookup yields CDR1 SGHAT and CDR2 FQNNGV. CDR3 nucleotides: TGTGCCAGCAGCTTAGGCGGACAGGGGGTTATGAACACTGAAGCTTTCTTT. Translating gives CASSLGGQGVMNTEAFF.

This chain joins TRBV5-4 and TRBJ1-2; TRBD1 matches 7 bases. Germline CDR1 and CDR2: SGHNT and YYREEE (reference sequence). CDR3 length: 13 amino acids. With V trimmed by 5 bases and J by 7 bases, 8 bases remained unmatched. The CDR3 loop is CASSLAGGRGYTF. The CDR3 DNA sequence: TGTGCCAGCAGTCTAGCAGGGGGTCGTGGCTACACCTTC.

This chain links TRBV19 with TRBJ1-5, with D uncertain. This CDR3 is 14 amino acids long. V lost 3 bases to trimming and J lost 0 bases, with 6 bases between them. Per germline, CDR1 LNHDA and CDR2 SQIVND (reference sequence). The CDR3 spells CASSMQDSNQPQHF. As DNA, the CDR3 is TGTGCCAGTAGTATGCAGGATAGCAATCAGCCCCAGCATTTT.

The chain joins TRBV28 to TRBJ2-2, with 7 bases fitting TRBD1. V lost 9 bases, J lost 6 bases, and 4 bases stayed unmatched. Germline V gene lookup returns CDR1 MDHEN and CDR2 SYDVKM. There are 12 residues in the CDR3. The CDR3 here is CASHTGAGELFF. The CDR3 DNA is TGTGCCAGTCACACAGGGGCCGGGGAGCTGTTTTTT.

The chain is built from TRBV9 and TRBJ2-4, with no clear D. From germline, CDR1 is SGDLS and CDR2 YYNGEE. This CDR3 spans 15 amino acids. Trimming took 1 base from V and 0 from J, leaving 8 bases between them. CDR3 nucleotide sequence: TGTGCCAGCAGCGTAAGTGCCTTAGCCAAAAACATTCAGTACTTC. It translates to CASSVSALAKNIQYF.

The J gene is TRBJ2-3, the V gene TRBV5-1, with 10 nucleotides matching TRBD2. Germline-derived CDR1 and CDR2 are SGHRS and YFSETQ. Trimming removed 6 bases from V and 2 bases from J; junction bases left unmatched: 3. The CDR3 is 14 amino acids. Here the CDR3 reads CASKLAGLTDTQYF. For the CDR3, the DNA is TGCGCCAGCAAACTAGCGGGGCTCACAGATACGCAGTATTTT. Complete variable domain (other parts from reference TRBV5-1 and TRBJ2-3): KAGVTQTPRYLIKTRGQQVTLSCSPISGHRSVSWYQQTPGQGLQFLFEYFSETQRNKGNFPGRFSGRQFSNSRSEMNVSTLELGDSALYLCASKLAGLTDTQYFGPGTRLTVL.

This CDR3 reads CASSEETGMIAFF. The CDR3 bases are TGTGCCAGCAGTGAAGAGACAGGAATGATAGCTTTCTTT. This chain connects TRBV6-4 to TRBJ1-1; the D gene is possibly TRBD1 (6 bases). The CDR3 is 13 residues long. In germline, CDR1 is MRHNA, CDR2 SNTAGT. Trimming took off 3 bases at V and 10 bases at J, with 15 bases between the two ends.

The chain has TRBV6-6 and TRBJ1-1; 8 positions agree with TRBD1. Germline CDR1 and CDR2: MNHNY and SVGAGI (reference sequence). This CDR3 contains 13 residues. V was clipped by 2 bases and J by 11 bases; unmatched bases: 7. The CDR3 sequence: CASSYTAQGEAFF. The CDR3, as DNA: TGTGCCAGCAGTTACACCGCACAGGGGGAGGCTTTCTTT.